The present T cell receptor (beta chain) was sequenced within a study of tumor-infiltrating lymphocytes in primary liver carcinoma. Germline assignment: CDR1 SGHKS and CDR2 YYEKEE (reference sequence). The CDR3 is 15 amino acids. With a constant-region primer, TCR beta cDNA was made from around 520 ng of total RNA. Three nested multiplex PCR rounds of slightly modified ARM-PCR generated TCR beta libraries. Primers for the first two PCR rounds were TRBV1-TRBV30 forward primers and a C-beta reverse primer (approximately 10 cycles per round). TCRdb called the multiplex PCR reads again in MiXCR, with one record for every CDR3 protein. The sample has about 64,000 distinct CDR3 sequences, about two thirds seen once. This clonotype has just a few counts. The junction and the germline gene differ at one end; a read error may be behind it. RNA and DNA were co-extracted from roughly 20-30 mg of unsorted bulk tissue.

The specimen sequenced was liver tumor tissue from sampling region 4. Stated subset: tumor region T4, right-lateral pole. The J gene is TRBJ2-1, the V gene TRBV5-5; 8 bases map to TRBD1. The source is a man aged 40-55 years with primary liver carcinoma and hepatitis B virus infection. The CDR3 sequence is CANSPGQGSCDEQFF. As DNA, the CDR3 is TGTGCCAACAGCCCTGGACAGGGTTCCTGCGATGAGCAGTTCTTC.